The TCR beta chain under discussion was sequenced for a study of shared clonotypes between healthy human individuals. Study information: Donors, aged 18 to 49, were two women and three men.

Under the authors' procedure: In the immunoSEQ data, sequences were junction-only and lacked quality scores, so filtering differed. Data came from immunoSEQ multiplex PCR; TCRdb stores just in-frame clones and leaves some out. V and J calls and clone size are those listed in that table; D and trimming were worked out from the DNA. The sample includes about 2.3 million clones, under 95% of them seen just once. V shed 7 bases and J shed 3 bases, with 15 bases lying between them. There are 13 residues in the CDR3. The germline V gene has CDR1 SQVTM and CDR2 ANQGSEA. The sequenced material came from naive CD4+ T cells from PBMCs. Described subset: CD45RA+ positively selected. The gene calls are TRBV29-1 and TRBJ1-1, with D hard to call. The receptor comes from a man between 18 and 35 years old in good health. Some clones in this sample may be carry-over from other donors' samples. The DNA of the CDR3 is TGCAGCGCAGATCGAACTGGGTACACTGAAGCTTTCTTT. Residues: CSADRTGYTEAFF.